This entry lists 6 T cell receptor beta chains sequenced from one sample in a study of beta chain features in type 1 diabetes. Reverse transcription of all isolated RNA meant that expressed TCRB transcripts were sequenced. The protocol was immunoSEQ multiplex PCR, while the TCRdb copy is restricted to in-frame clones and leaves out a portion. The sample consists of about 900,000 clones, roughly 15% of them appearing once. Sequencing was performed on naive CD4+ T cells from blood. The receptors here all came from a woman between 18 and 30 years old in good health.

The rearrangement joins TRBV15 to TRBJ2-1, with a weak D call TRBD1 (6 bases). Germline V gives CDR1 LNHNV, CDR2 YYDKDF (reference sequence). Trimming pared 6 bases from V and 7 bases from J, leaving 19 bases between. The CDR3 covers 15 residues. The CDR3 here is CATSLHRDMLNEQFF. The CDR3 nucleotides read TGTGCCACCAGTCTTCACAGGGATATGTTGAATGAGCAGTTCTTC. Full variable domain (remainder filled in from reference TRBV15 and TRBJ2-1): DAMVIQNPRYQVTQFGKPVTLSCSQTLNHNVMYWYQQKSSQAPKLLFHYYDKDFNNEADTPDNFQSRRPNTSFCFLDIRSPGLGDTAMYLCATSLHRDMLNEQFFGPGTRLTVL.

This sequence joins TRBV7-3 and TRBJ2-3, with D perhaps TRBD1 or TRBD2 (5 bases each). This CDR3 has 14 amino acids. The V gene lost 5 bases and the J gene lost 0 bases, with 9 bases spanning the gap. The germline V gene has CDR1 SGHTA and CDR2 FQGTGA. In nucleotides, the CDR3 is TGTGCCAGCAGCCCAGGGAGAAGCACAGATACGCAGTATTTT. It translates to CASSPGRSTDTQYF.

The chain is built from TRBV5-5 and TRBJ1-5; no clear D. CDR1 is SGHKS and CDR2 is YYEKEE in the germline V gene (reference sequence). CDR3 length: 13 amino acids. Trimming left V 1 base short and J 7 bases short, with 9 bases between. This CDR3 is CASSLQANQPQHF. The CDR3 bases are TGTGCCAGCAGCTTGCAGGCAAACCAGCCCCAGCATTTT.

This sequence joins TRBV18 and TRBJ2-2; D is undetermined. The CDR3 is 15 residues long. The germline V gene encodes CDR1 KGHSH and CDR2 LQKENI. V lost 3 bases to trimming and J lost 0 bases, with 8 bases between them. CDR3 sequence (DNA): TGTGCCAGCTCACCGGGGTACGCGAACACCGGGGAGCTGTTTTTT. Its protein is CASSPGYANTGELFF.

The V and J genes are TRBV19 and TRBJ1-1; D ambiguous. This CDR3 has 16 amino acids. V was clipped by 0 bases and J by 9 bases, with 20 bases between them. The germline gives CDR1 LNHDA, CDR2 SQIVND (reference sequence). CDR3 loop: CASSIDPGTRRRQAFF. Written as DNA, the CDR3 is TGTGCCAGTAGTATAGATCCCGGAACCCGGAGGAGGCAAGCTTTCTTT. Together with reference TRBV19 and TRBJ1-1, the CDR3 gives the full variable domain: DGGITQSPKYLFRKEGQNVTLSCEQNLNHDAMYWYRQDPGQGLRLIYYSQIVNDFQKGDIAEGYSVSREKKESFPLTVTSAQKNPTAFYLCASSIDPGTRRRQAFFGQGTRLTVV.

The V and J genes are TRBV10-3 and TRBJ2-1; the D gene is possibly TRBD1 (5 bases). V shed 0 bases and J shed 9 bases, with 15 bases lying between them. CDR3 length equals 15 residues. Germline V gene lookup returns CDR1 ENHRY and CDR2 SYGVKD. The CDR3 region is CAISESEKGVSEQFF. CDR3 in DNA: TGTGCCATCAGTGAGTCAGAAAAAGGGGTCAGTGAGCAGTTCTTC.